This T cell receptor (beta chain) was obtained from a study of early T cells in non-severe SARS-CoV-2 infection (dated by TCRdb to the early 2020s). About the study as a whole: Because TCR sequencing was done on bulk RNA from unsorted whole blood, the alpha and beta chains could not be paired. Overall results and qualifications from the work: Matching against VDJdb was skewed toward anti-spike CD8 responses, likely underestimated virus-specific expansions, and missed private and CD4 specificities.

This clonotype was picked up many times. Its antigen target is currently unknown. Per-base qualities were not stored, and no clone one base away is much larger. The method behind the library was 5' RACE. Sequencing took place on a NextSeq 500. Unique molecular identifiers were attached to individual cDNA molecules in the TCR library protocol so that sequencing error and PCR bias could be corrected. Both TCR alpha and beta chains were sequenced, and tight co-correlation was observed between alpha and beta sequence abundances in each sample. The original methods were these. Decombinator V4 was used to perform V gene, J gene and CDR3 annotation of TCR sequences. TCRs were defined as expanded if a significant change between any two time points was detected under a Poisson model with p below 0.0001. TCR abundances were normalised to the total number of TCRs sequenced in each sample and reported as counts per million. A search of VDJdb, accessed on 1 November 2021, was run for TCRs annotated to CMV, EBV and SARS-CoV-2, with TCRs annotated for multiple antigens excluded. TCRdb trimmed public reads at Q25 via fastp, called clones via MiXCR and kept in-frame beta chains. Each record represents a unique CDR3 protein, reported with the most common genes and DNA among its rows. TCRdb assigned the V and J calls; the authors' analysis was not used. The sample table shows some 76,000 distinct CDR3 sequences, and approximately 15% are seen once. The ten largest clones capture more than 13% of the sample.

A case-control design nested within a healthcare worker cohort in London, UK, was used, with weekly nasopharyngeal swab PCR tests and blood sampling performed. Healthcare workers were recruited between 23 and 31 March 2020, during the week of the UK lockdown, and were followed weekly for up to roughly 15 weeks. This clonotype was sampled from an adult who was a healthcare worker with PCR-confirmed SARS-CoV-2 infection or an uninfected control (not recorded which). The sequencing input was whole blood.

CDR3 region: CASSPLLTGAITEAFF. The DNA sequence is TGTGCCAGCAGCCCCCTCCTGACAGGGGCCATCACTGAAGCTTTCTTT. This receptor chain uses TRBV4-2 and TRBJ1-1, with 8 bases aligning to TRBD1. Counted from cysteine to phenylalanine, this CDR3 has 16 amino acids. Only CDR3 DNA remains: 48 bases, in frame from the first base. After removal of 4 bases from V and 4 bases from J, the junction retains 11 bases not matched to a gene. Per the germline V gene, LGHNA is the CDR1 and YNFKEQ is the CDR2.